These 7 T cell receptor beta chains were sequenced from one sample in a study of T cell repertoires in cytomegalovirus infection. TCRdb re-called the reads with MiXCR, one entry per CDR3 protein. Here the sample spans some 920,000 distinct CDR3 sequences, roughly 31% being singletons. Antigen specificity for these receptors is unknown. The sequenced sample was cultured CD8+ T cells from PBMCs, obtained from culture after CMV antigen stimulation. The source is a human donor in good health (CMV status not recorded). Some clones in this sample may be carry-over from other donors' samples.

The chain is built from TRBV19 and TRBJ1-1; 7 bases are shared with TRBD1. The CDR3 loop spans 15 amino acids. J lost 2 bases, V lost 5 bases, and 8 bases had no gene match. Germline V CDR1 and CDR2: LNHDA, SQIVND (reference sequence). Written as DNA, the CDR3 is TGTGCCAGTAGTCCGAGACAGGGATCAAACACTGAAGCTTTCTTT. It codes for CASSPRQGSNTEAFF. Supplemented by reference TRBV19 and TRBJ1-1, the full variable domain reads DGGITQSPKYLFRKEGQNVTLSCEQNLNHDAMYWYRQDPGQGLRLIYYSQIVNDFQKGDIAEGYSVSREKKESFPLTVTSAQKNPTAFYLCASSPRQGSNTEAFFGQGTRLTVV.

This sequence joins TRBV11-2 and TRBJ2-3; no firm D call. Germline-derived CDR1 and CDR2 are SGHAT and FQNNGV. The CDR3 totals 18 residues. Trimming pared 2 bases from V and 2 bases from J, leaving 20 bases between. The CDR3 reads CASSLPSHFDNPTDTQYF. The CDR3 nucleotides read TGTGCCAGCAGCTTACCCTCCCACTTCGACAACCCCACAGATACGCAGTATTTT.

The CDR3 sequence: CASKFGGATEAFF. DNA for the CDR3: TGTGCCAGCAAGTTCGGGGGCGCCACTGAAGCTTTCTTT. This rearrangement joins TRBV14 to TRBJ1-1, with D perhaps TRBD1 (6 bases). The CDR3 has 13 residues. Per germline, CDR1 SGHDN and CDR2 FVKESK. V gave up 7 bases and J gave up 4 bases, with 13 bases separating them.

This clonotype was detected only a few times. A much larger clone is a single base away; this may be a read error. The CDR3 sequence: CATSRDNREVKLFF. In DNA form, the CDR3 reads TGTGCCACCAGCAGAGATAACAGGGAGGTGAAACTGTTTTTT. The chain uses TRBV15 and TRBJ1-4, with a tentative D call TRBD1 (6 bases). In germline, CDR1 is LNHNV, CDR2 YYDKDF (reference sequence). Between the trimmed V and J ends, which lost 0 bases and 11 bases, there was a span of 13 bases. There are 14 residues in the CDR3.

This clonotype was recorded many times. V usage is TRBV28 and J usage is TRBJ2-2; D is possibly TRBD2 (5 bases). This CDR3 spans 14 amino acids. From germline, CDR1 is MDHEN and CDR2 SYDVKM. Trimming removed 6 bases from V and 2 bases from J, with 10 bases in between. CDR3 sequence reads: CASSWTGNTGELFF. In DNA, the CDR3 is TGTGCCAGCAGCTGGACGGGAAACACCGGGGAGCTGTTTTTT.

This chain connects TRBV9 to TRBJ1-1; D gene uncertain. CDR3 length: 12 amino acids. The ends were cut back, 1 base at V and 3 bases at J, with 4 bases in the middle. Per germline, CDR1 SGDLS and CDR2 YYNGEE. The CDR3, as DNA: TGTGCCAGCAGCGTACAGTACACTGAAGCTTTCTTT. The encoded protein is CASSVQYTEAFF.

The sample holds a few counts of this clonotype. In DNA form, the CDR3 reads TGTGCCAGCAGCTCGGACAGGCGTGAAGCTTTCTTT. It is translated as CASSSDRREAFF. The V gene is TRBV7-9, the J gene TRBJ1-1; 7 bases match TRBD1. Germline lookup yields CDR1 SEHNR and CDR2 FQNEAQ (reference sequence). J was trimmed by 7 bases and V by 4 bases; bases with no gene match: 3. This CDR3 has 12 residues.